These 27 T cell receptor beta chains were all obtained from the same sample, sequenced in a study of blood T cell repertoires in COVID-19. Sequencing used immunoSEQ multiplex PCR; TCRdb keeps in-frame clones, though not all of them. Of 150,000 to 200,000 clones listed, roughly 76% were seen once; the top ten hold roughly 11%. Sequences were obtained from peripheral blood. The receptor source for this set is a woman aged 40 to 50 with COVID-19, enrolled during active disease.

The genes are TRBV5-4 and TRBJ2-2; perhaps TRBD1 as D (5 bases). Trimming removed 4 bases at V and 7 bases at J, with 17 bases between. From germline, CDR1 is SGHNT and CDR2 YYREEE (reference sequence). CDR3 length: 15 amino acids. The CDR3 bases are TGTGCCAGCAGCCGGACGTCCCGCAGGGACGGGGAGCTGTTTTTT. It codes for CASSRTSRRDGELFF.

The rearrangement links TRBV20-1 to TRBJ2-5; D might be TRBD1 (6 bases). With 4 bases removed from V and 5 bases from J, the gap between germline ends came to 8 bases. CDR3 length: 11 residues. CDR1 DFQATT and CDR2 SNEGSKA come from the germline V gene (reference sequence). The CDR3 reads CSATQGETQYF. CDR3 DNA: TGCAGTGCTACCCAGGGGGAGACCCAGTACTTC.

This chain links TRBV6-1 with TRBJ2-2, with D possibly TRBD2 on 6 matching bases. Germline CDR1 is MNHNS and CDR2 is SASEGT. This CDR3 is built from 15 residues. Trimming pared 3 bases from V and 6 bases from J, leaving 14 bases between. CDR3 loop: CASSESGEGSGELFF. CDR3 bases: TGTGCCAGCAGTGAGTCGGGAGAGGGATCCGGGGAGCTGTTTTTT.

This chain joins TRBV7-9 and TRBJ2-6, with D unclear. The CDR3 contains 14 residues. Germline V CDR1 and CDR2: SEHNR, FQNEAQ (reference sequence). V lost 5 bases, J lost 1 base, and 6 bases lay in between. CDR3 coding DNA: TGTGCCAGCAGCGTCCCATCTGGGGCCAACGTCCTGACTTTC. Translation gives CASSVPSGANVLTF. Filled out from reference TRBV7-9 and TRBJ2-6, the complete variable domain reads DTGVSQNPRHKITKRGQNVTFRCDPISEHNRLYWYRQTLGQGPEFLTYFQNEAQLEKSRLLSDRFSAERPKGSFSTLEIQRTEQGDSAMYLCASSVPSGANVLTFGAGSRLTVL.

V usage is TRBV7-4 and J usage is TRBJ2-7; tentative D call: TRBD1 (6 bases). From germline, CDR1 is SGHVT and CDR2 SQSDAQ. The V end lost 1 base, the J end lost 1 base, and 14 bases lay between the germline ends. The CDR3 runs 16 residues. CDR3 in DNA: TGTGCCAGCAGCTTAGTTCCAAGGACAGAATCCTACGAGCAGTACTTC. Protein sequence: CASSLVPRTESYEQYF.

The rearrangement uses TRBV7-9 and TRBJ2-1; TRBD1 might be the D (5 bases). V was clipped by 0 bases and J by 6 bases, with 6 bases between them. The germline CDR1 and CDR2 sequences are SEHNR and FQNEAQ (reference sequence). This CDR3 has 13 amino acids. CDR3 sequence: CASSLAGVNEQFF. In DNA form, the CDR3 reads TGTGCCAGCAGCTTAGCAGGGGTCAATGAGCAGTTCTTC.

The count of this clone is one. The chain combines TRBV5-1 with TRBJ2-5; TRBD2 agrees at 13 bases. V was pared by 1 base and J by 5 bases, with 17 bases of the junction left unmatched. From germline, CDR1 is SGHRS and CDR2 YFSETQ. The CDR3 spans 20 residues. CDR3 sequence (DNA): TGCGCCAGCAGCTTGAGAACTAGCGGGAGGGGATTTCTAGCTTTGGAGACCCAGTACTTC. Its translation: CASSLRTSGRGFLALETQYF.

The J gene is TRBJ2-1, the V gene TRBV4-2; 7 positions agree with TRBD2. Germline loops: CDR1 LGHNA, CDR2 YNFKEQ. This CDR3 has 16 amino acids. J was trimmed by 7 bases and V by 7 bases; bases with no gene match: 16. CDR3 sequence (DNA): TGTGCCAGCACCCCCCAGGGCGGGGGACGAGGTAATGAGCAGTTCTTC. Its protein is CASTPQGGGRGNEQFF.

This clone was picked up a small number of times. The genes are TRBV27 and TRBJ2-2; D not certain. Looked up from germline, CDR1 is MNHEY and CDR2 is SMNVEV (reference sequence). The CDR3 is made up of 13 amino acids. Trimming removed 5 bases at V and 1 base at J, with 5 bases between. CDR3 sequence reads: CASSILNTGELFF. DNA of the CDR3: TGTGCCAGCAGTATCTTGAACACCGGGGAGCTGTTTTTT.

The chain is built from TRBV28 and TRBJ2-7; D may be TRBD2 (5 bases). Germline assignment: CDR1 MDHEN and CDR2 SYDVKM. The CDR3 sequence is 15 residues long. The V end lost 6 bases, the J end lost 2 bases, and 17 bases lay between the germline ends. CDR3 sequence: CASRVANLRTYEQYF. CDR3 sequence (DNA): TGTGCCAGCAGGGTAGCGAATTTGAGAACCTACGAGCAGTACTTC. Supplemented by reference TRBV28 and TRBJ2-7, the full variable domain reads DVKVTQSSRYLVKRTGEKVFLECVQDMDHENMFWYRQDPGLGLRLIYFSYDVKMKEKGDIPEGYSVSREKKERFSLILESASTNQTSMYLCASRVANLRTYEQYFGPGTRLTVT.

J is TRBJ2-5 and V is TRBV4-1; 11 bases map to TRBD2. This CDR3 is built from 15 residues. Per the germline V gene, CDR1 is MGHRA and CDR2 is YSYEKL. V trimming: 0 bases; J trimming: 5 bases; junction bases outside the gene matches: 2. This CDR3 reads CASSQDPSGGETQYF. CDR3 bases: TGCGCCAGCAGCCAAGATCCTAGCGGGGGGGAGACCCAGTACTTC.

This clone was detected once. V and J are TRBV5-8 and TRBJ1-5; maybe TRBD1 (6 bases). The V end lost 4 bases, the J end lost 3 bases, and 14 bases lay between the germline ends. The CDR3 length is 15 residues. The germline CDR1 and CDR2 sequences are SGHTS and YDEGEE. CDR3: CASSPSGGNNQPQHF. In DNA, the CDR3 is TGTGCCAGCAGCCCATCGGGGGGCAACAATCAGCCCCAGCATTTT.

The J gene is TRBJ2-2, the V gene TRBV6-4; TRBD2 might be the D (5 bases). This CDR3 is built from 14 residues. Per germline, CDR1 MRHNA and CDR2 SNTAGT. The V end was cut by 0 bases, the J end by 5 bases, with 7 bases between. The CDR3 sequence is CASSDSRETGELFF. The CDR3 nucleotides read TGTGCCAGCAGTGACTCGAGGGAAACCGGGGAGCTGTTTTTT.

For the CDR3, the DNA is TGTGCCATCAGTGAGTCCTCACAGGGGGCCCCGACGCCCCAGCATTTT. Translation: CAISESSQGAPTPQHF. The chain joins TRBV10-3 to TRBJ1-5, with 9 bases matching TRBD1. The CDR3 loop spans 16 amino acids. CDR1 and CDR2 (germline): ENHRY, SYGVKD. V lost 0 bases and J lost 9; bases outside the gene matches: 9.

The chain has TRBV28 and TRBJ1-2; 7 bases line up with TRBD1. The germline gives CDR1 MDHEN, CDR2 SYDVKM. After removal of 6 bases from V and 6 bases from J, the junction contained 4 bases not matched to a gene. This CDR3 is 12 amino acids long. The CDR3 bases are TGTGCCAGCAGATCAGACAGGGATGGCTACACCTTC. The encoded protein is CASRSDRDGYTF.

The chain uses TRBV18 and TRBJ2-7, with D tentatively TRBD1 (6 bases). This CDR3 has 12 amino acids. The germline V gene has CDR1 KGHSH and CDR2 LQKENI. V lost 2 bases and J lost 5, with 7 bases in between. CDR3 amino acids: CASSPTGHEQYF. CDR3 nucleotide sequence: TGTGCCAGCTCACCAACAGGGCACGAGCAGTACTTC.

The chain links TRBV6-5 to TRBJ1-1; D is perhaps TRBD1 (5 bases). The CDR3 is 15 amino acids. Germline V gene data show CDR1 as MNHEY and CDR2 as SVGAGI. V was trimmed by 0 bases and J by 5 bases, leaving 13 bases between them. CDR3 residues: CASSYSYGGGTEAFF. DNA for the CDR3: TGTGCCAGCAGTTACTCGTATGGGGGAGGGACTGAAGCTTTCTTT.

The rearrangement joins TRBV15 to TRBJ1-2; 7 bases fit TRBD1. Germline V gene sequence: CDR1 LNHNV, CDR2 YYDKDF (reference sequence). The trim removed 2 bases at V and 3 bases at J, leaving 3 bases unmatched. The CDR3 is 14 amino acids. The chain's CDR3 is CATSRYRGDYGYTF. CDR3 coding DNA: TGTGCCACCAGCAGATACAGGGGTGACTATGGCTACACCTTC.

The chain carries TRBV6-6 and TRBJ2-3; D is perhaps TRBD1 (6 bases). Germline V gene lookup returns CDR1 MNHNY and CDR2 SVGAGI (reference sequence). The ends were cut back, 6 bases at V and 3 bases at J, with 10 bases in the middle. The CDR3 covers 13 residues. The CDR3: CASRGGHTDTQYF. CDR3 sequence (DNA): TGTGCCAGCAGAGGGGGACATACAGATACGCAGTATTTT.

The chain is built from TRBV6-5 and TRBJ2-7, with TRBD2 matching over 7 bases. In germline, CDR1 is MNHEY, CDR2 SVGAGI. V gave up 2 bases and J gave up 4 bases; unmatched junction bases: 2. The length of the CDR3 is 13 residues. CDR3 region: CASSYLGGYEQYF. In nucleotides, the CDR3 is TGTGCCAGCAGTTACCTGGGGGGGTACGAGCAGTACTTC.

This chain uses TRBV9 with TRBJ1-2, with D tentatively TRBD1 (6 bases). Trimming left V 1 base short and J 6 bases short, with 10 bases between. There are 13 residues in the CDR3. The germline V gene encodes CDR1 SGDLS and CDR2 YYNGEE. The DNA of the CDR3 is TGTGCCAGCAGCGTACAAGGGGGGGATGGCTACACCTTC. Protein sequence: CASSVQGGDGYTF.

The count of this clone is one. J is TRBJ2-1 and V is TRBV3-1 (or the pseudogene TRBV3-2), with 7 bases aligning to TRBD2. In germline, CDR1 is LGHDT, CDR2 YNNKEL (reference sequence). The ends lost 1 base at V and 3 bases at J; junction bases unmatched: 6. The CDR3 is 16 residues long. CDR3 nucleotide sequence: TGTGCCAGCAGCCAAGTGTCCGCGGGGGACTACAATGAGCAGTTCTTC. Translation: CASSQVSAGDYNEQFF.

The CDR3 sequence: CASSTRGGRYNQPQHF. DNA of the CDR3: TGTGCCAGCAGTACCAGGGGAGGGAGATACAATCAGCCCCAGCATTTT. The chain joins TRBV2 to TRBJ1-5; maybe TRBD1 (6 bases). Germline CDR1 SNHLY, CDR2 FYNNEI. This CDR3 is 16 amino acids long. Trimming cost V 5 bases and J 3 bases, with 17 bases left between them.

V and J are TRBV28 and TRBJ1-1, with D unresolved. Trimming removed 6 bases at V and 0 bases at J, with 5 bases between. The CDR3 spans 12 residues. Germline V gene lookup returns CDR1 MDHEN and CDR2 SYDVKM. CDR3 sequence: CASRSVNTEAFF. CDR3 nucleotides: TGTGCCAGCAGATCGGTGAACACTGAAGCTTTCTTT. The full variable domain, with the rest looked up from reference TRBV28 and TRBJ1-1, is DVKVTQSSRYLVKRTGEKVFLECVQDMDHENMFWYRQDPGLGLRLIYFSYDVKMKEKGDIPEGYSVSREKKERFSLILESASTNQTSMYLCASRSVNTEAFFGQGTRLTVV.

The chain is built from TRBV29-1 and TRBJ2-7, with D unresolved. Trimming took off 4 bases at V and 2 bases at J, with 9 bases between the two ends. CDR3 length equals 12 residues. CDR1 SQVTM and CDR2 ANQGSEA come from the germline V gene. The CDR3: CSVVLETYEQYF. For the CDR3, the DNA is TGCAGCGTTGTTCTAGAGACCTACGAGCAGTACTTC.

This sequence joins TRBV30 and TRBJ2-1; 8 bases agree with TRBD2. Germline loops: CDR1 GTSNPN, CDR2 SVGIG (reference sequence). Germline trimming cut 3 bases from V and 3 bases from J; bases unmatched to any gene: 7. The CDR3 spans 15 residues. CDR3 sequence reads: CAWSVRTSYYNEQFF. CDR3 bases: TGTGCCTGGAGCGTTCGGACTAGCTACTACAATGAGCAGTTCTTC.

The chain carries TRBV28 and TRBJ2-1; 12 positions match TRBD2. This CDR3 is built from 17 residues. From germline, CDR1 is MDHEN and CDR2 SYDVKM. Losses at the gene ends were 3 bases for V and 5 bases for J; bases not matched to a gene: 8. The CDR3 loop reads CASSFPGLAGQNNEQFF. In DNA, the CDR3 is TGTGCCAGCAGTTTCCCGGGACTAGCGGGTCAAAACAATGAGCAGTTCTTC.